The 30 T cell receptor beta chains in this list originate from one sample, sequenced in a study of glioma-infiltrating T cells. The iRepertoire nested amplicon-rescue multiplex PCR amplified TCR alpha and beta CDR3s from RNA. A single record per CDR3 protein comes from TCRdb applying MiXCR to the multiplex PCR reads. The sample includes around 350,000 distinct CDR3 sequences, 35% to 45% of them seen just once. The sequenced material came from glioma tissue, nonneoplastic brain tissue, or PBMCs (not recorded which). All receptors derive from a human donor with low-grade glioma or glioblastoma, undergoing nonglioma brain surgery, or in good health (not recorded which).

The chain links TRBV29-1 to TRBJ2-5; possibly TRBD1 or TRBD2 for D (6 bases each). The germline V gene encodes CDR1 SQVTM and CDR2 ANQGSEA. Trimming took 4 bases from V and 4 from J, leaving 13 bases between them. The CDR3 runs 13 residues. CDR3: CSVVDGGGETQYF. CDR3 bases: TGCAGCGTTGTCGATGGAGGGGGAGAGACCCAGTACTTC.

This clonotype was counted only a few times. The chain joins TRBV28 to TRBJ2-2; possible D gene TRBD2, 6 bases. This CDR3 has 16 amino acids. The V and J ends lost 7 bases and 4 bases respectively, with 19 bases between them. The V gene's germline CDR1 is MDHEN and CDR2 SYDVKM. Written as DNA, the CDR3 is TGTGCCAGCATCCCGGCCCGGACTATCATCACCGGGGAGCTGTTTTTT. It yields the protein CASIPARTIITGELFF.

This clonotype was seen only a few times. The J gene is TRBJ2-7, the V gene TRBV7-9, with D possibly being TRBD1 (5 bases). Germline loops: CDR1 SEHNR, CDR2 FQNEAQ (reference sequence). The CDR3 runs 15 residues. Trimming removed 1 base from V and 5 bases from J, with 15 bases in between. CDR3 bases: TGTGCCAGCAGCTTAGGAGGTGCAGGGCGCGACGAGCAGTACTTC. Its protein is CASSLGGAGRDEQYF. The full variable domain, in which reference TRBV7-9 and TRBJ2-7 provide the parts outside the CDR3, is DTGVSQNPRHKITKRGQNVTFRCDPISEHNRLYWYRQTLGQGPEFLTYFQNEAQLEKSRLLSDRFSAERPKGSFSTLEIQRTEQGDSAMYLCASSLGGAGRDEQYFGPGTRLTVT.

A few counts support this clonotype. The chain is built from TRBV20-1 and TRBJ1-1, with 7 positions matching TRBD1. From germline, CDR1 is DFQATT and CDR2 SNEGSKA (reference sequence). V shed 4 bases and J 1 base; nucleotides not matched to a gene: 6. This CDR3 has 14 residues. The CDR3 bases are TGCAGTGCTATCTCCGGGACAGCGAACACTGAAGCTTTCTTT. Encoded protein: CSAISGTANTEAFF.

A remark on this clonotype: This could be a read error, since a much larger clone is one nucleotide away. The rearrangement joins TRBV6-6 to TRBJ2-5, with TRBD2 matching over 9 bases. There are 15 residues in the CDR3. Germline CDR1 and CDR2: MNHNY and SVGAGI (reference sequence). The CDR3 nucleotides are TGTGCCAGCAGTTGGTCTAGCGGGAAGGAAGAGACCAAGTACTTC. It is translated as CASSWSSGKEETKYF.

Comments on this clonotype: No conserved phenylalanine or tryptophan ends this CDR3, so it is likely a read error. The gene calls are TRBV15 and TRBJ2-7; a weak D match, TRBD1 (5 bases). Germline CDR1 reads LNHNV; CDR2 reads YYDKDF (reference sequence). The V end lost 0 bases, the J end lost 0 bases, and 15 bases lay between the germline ends. The CDR3 runs to 17 residues. DNA of the CDR3: TGTGCCACCAGCAGAGATTGGTATAGGGGCTACTCCTACGAGCAGTACTCC. Translation: CATSRDWYRGYSYEQYS.

The rearrangement links TRBV4-2 to TRBJ2-7; 7 positions agree with TRBD2. Germline V lookup: CDR1 LGHNA, CDR2 YNFKEQ. CDR3 length: 15 residues. The V and J ends lost 6 bases and 5 bases, in that order; junction bases with no gene match: 13. The CDR3 region is CASRDMAGEPNEQYF. The CDR3 coding sequence is TGTGCCAGCAGGGACATGGCGGGAGAACCCAACGAGCAGTACTTC.

The gene calls are TRBV28 and TRBJ2-7; possible D gene TRBD1, 6 bases. V gave up 5 bases and J gave up 0 bases, with 17 bases separating them. The CDR3 runs 16 residues. Germline loops: CDR1 MDHEN, CDR2 SYDVKM. The CDR3 spells CASSLYGRGSSYEQYF. CDR3 nucleotides: TGTGCCAGCAGTCTCTATGGCAGGGGTAGCTCCTACGAGCAGTACTTC. Drawing the rest from reference TRBV28 and TRBJ2-7, the complete variable domain is DVKVTQSSRYLVKRTGEKVFLECVQDMDHENMFWYRQDPGLGLRLIYFSYDVKMKEKGDIPEGYSVSREKKERFSLILESASTNQTSMYLCASSLYGRGSSYEQYFGPGTRLTVT.

This clonotype was found many times. This chain joins TRBV20-1 and TRBJ1-6; D may be TRBD1 (5 bases). The V and J ends lost 6 bases and 9 bases respectively, with 12 bases between them. Germline lookup yields CDR1 DFQATT and CDR2 SNEGSKA (reference sequence). The CDR3 consists of 12 residues. The chain's CDR3 is CSANQGGSPLHF. The CDR3 region has the DNA TGCAGTGCGAACCAGGGCGGTTCACCCCTCCACTTT.

This clonotype was recorded at least ten times. The CDR3 region is CASRDRDTQYF. In DNA form, the CDR3 reads TGTGCCAGCCGCGACAGGGATACGCAGTATTTT. This chain links TRBV28 with TRBJ2-3; a weak D match, TRBD1 (6 bases). The CDR3 is made up of 11 amino acids. V shed 8 bases and J shed 6 bases, with 9 bases lying between them. The germline V gene encodes CDR1 MDHEN and CDR2 SYDVKM.

This clonotype has more than one count but fewer than ten. V and J are TRBV27 and TRBJ2-1; tentative D call: TRBD2 (5 bases). V was trimmed by 1 base and J by 3 bases, leaving 13 bases between them. This CDR3 region has 16 residues. Germline CDR1 is MNHEY and CDR2 is SMNVEV (reference sequence). CDR3 DNA: TGTGCCAGCAGTTTATTCGTACTAGGAAACTACAATGAGCAGTTCTTC. Protein product: CASSLFVLGNYNEQFF.

This clonotype was counted between two and nine times. V gene TRBV28 combines with J gene TRBJ2-1, with TRBD2 matching over 9 bases. With V trimmed by 8 bases and J by 4 bases, 6 bases remained unmatched. The germline gives CDR1 MDHEN, CDR2 SYDVKM. The CDR3 has 14 residues. CDR3 protein: CASLPGLAYNEQFF. In nucleotides, the CDR3 is TGTGCCAGCTTACCGGGACTAGCTTACAATGAGCAGTTCTTC.

With respect to this clonotype: A much larger clone is a single base away; this may be a read error. The missing conserved phenylalanine or tryptophan at the end of this CDR3 makes a read error likely. The genes are TRBV20-1 and TRBJ1-1; 7 bases fit TRBD1. This CDR3 spans 13 amino acids. The V and J ends lost 0 bases and 5 bases, in that order; junction bases with no gene match: 3. Germline V gene lookup returns CDR1 DFQATT and CDR2 SNEGSKA (reference sequence). CDR3 nucleotides: TGCAGTGCTAGAGAACCGGGACAGACTGAAGCTTTCTTA. The encoded protein is CSAREPGQTEAFL.

This clonotype was seen more than once but under ten times. This chain connects TRBV28 to TRBJ2-1; 12 bases agree with TRBD2. The CDR3 sequence is 17 residues long. V was clipped by 5 bases and J by 2 bases; unmatched bases: 7. Per the germline V gene, CDR1 is MDHEN and CDR2 is SYDVKM. The CDR3 DNA reads as TGTGCCAGCAGTCCGGGACTAGCGGGTTCTACCTACAATGAGCAGTTCTTC. Protein sequence: CASSPGLAGSTYNEQFF.

The DNA of the CDR3 is TGTGCCAGCAGACGGACGGGGAGCTCCTACAATGAGCAGTTCTTC. This encodes CASRRTGSSYNEQFF. The V gene is TRBV6-6, the J gene TRBJ2-1; tentative D call: TRBD2 (5 bases). Germline V CDR1 and CDR2: MNHNY, SVGAGI (reference sequence). CDR3 size: 15 residues. Between the trimmed V and J ends, which lost 6 bases and 0 bases, there was a span of 12 bases.

This clonotype was recorded a few times. The chain is built from TRBV7-2 and TRBJ2-3; D could derive from TRBD1 or TRBD2 (5 bases each). Germline CDR1 and CDR2: SGHTA and FQGNSA. Trimming stripped 4 bases from V and 6 bases from J, with 14 bases between. This CDR3 region has 14 residues. The chain's CDR3 is CASSSPWDADTQYF. CDR3 DNA sequence: TGTGCCAGCAGCTCTCCTTGGGACGCGGATACGCAGTATTTT.

This clonotype was seen repeatedly, ten times or more. The chain couples TRBV6-2 or TRBV6-3 to TRBJ1-1; no definite D call. The CDR3 contains 14 residues. Germline V gene sequence: CDR1 MNHEY, CDR2 SVGEGT. Trimming stripped 2 bases from V and 1 base from J, with 8 bases between. CDR3 coding DNA: TGTGCCAGCAGTTACCGTCGGGAGAACACTGAAGCTTTCTTT. This translates into CASSYRRENTEAFF.

This clonotype was detected a few times. This chain uses TRBV20-1 with TRBJ1-3; 10 bases match TRBD1. Germline V gene data show CDR1 as DFQATT and CDR2 as SNEGSKA (reference sequence). Trimming at V came to 3 bases and at J to 2 bases, leaving 7 bases not matched to a gene. The CDR3 consists of 16 residues. This chain's CDR3 is CSARTGGGWAGNTIYF. In nucleotides, the CDR3 is TGCAGTGCTAGGACAGGGGGCGGCTGGGCTGGAAACACCATATATTTT.

The chain combines TRBV5-4 with TRBJ2-1; D remains ambiguous. Germline CDR1 and CDR2: SGHNT and YYREEE (reference sequence). Between the trimmed V and J ends, which lost 5 bases and 3 bases, there was a span of 15 bases. The CDR3 is 15 amino acids. The CDR3 nucleotides read TGTGCCAGCAGGCCTCAAAGCGTAGACTACAATGAGCAGTTCTTC. This codes for CASRPQSVDYNEQFF.

This clonotype was seen ten or more times. The J gene is TRBJ2-3, the V gene TRBV6-1; a weak D match, TRBD2 (5 bases). The CDR3 contains 12 residues. Trimming took 4 bases from V and 7 from J, leaving 9 bases between them. Germline V gene sequence: CDR1 MNHNS, CDR2 SASEGT. CDR3 sequence reads: CASSGRGHTQYF. Here the CDR3 DNA reads TGTGCCAGCAGTGGCCGCGGGCATACGCAGTATTTT.

The CDR3 sequence is CASSQESEQFF. The CDR3 DNA follows: TGCGCCAGCAGCCAAGAGAGTGAGCAGTTCTTC. This sequence joins TRBV4-1 and TRBJ2-1; the D is unclear. This CDR3 comprises 11 residues. Germline values: CDR1 MGHRA, CDR2 YSYEKL. The V end was cut by 0 bases, the J end by 9 bases, with 3 bases between.

In this sample, this clonotype turned up many times. The gene calls are TRBV28 and TRBJ2-3; 13 positions agree with TRBD2. J gave up 4 bases and V 6 bases, and 7 bases lay outside the gene matches. CDR3 length: 16 amino acids. CDR1 is MDHEN, CDR2 SYDVKM, per germline. The CDR3 spells CASSSRTSGSPDTQYF. The CDR3 DNA reads TGTGCCAGCAGCTCCAGGACTAGCGGGAGCCCAGATACGCAGTATTTT.

The V gene is TRBV13, the J gene TRBJ2-1; 7 bases align to TRBD1. V trimming: 5 bases; J trimming: 5 bases; junction bases outside the gene matches: 12. This CDR3 has 16 residues. CDR1 PRHDT and CDR2 FYEKMQ come from the germline V gene (reference sequence). The CDR3 nucleotides are TGTGCCAGCAGCGCCACCCCCGGGACAGTCAACAATGAGCAGTTCTTC. Translation gives CASSATPGTVNNEQFF. The complete variable domain, with remaining parts taken from reference TRBV13 and TRBJ2-1, reads AAGVIQSPRHLIKEKRETATLKCYPIPRHDTVYWYQQGPGQDPQFLISFYEKMQSDKGSIPDRFSAQQFSDYHSELNMSSLELGDSALYFCASSATPGTVNNEQFFGPGTRLTVL.

A single count supports this clonotype. J is TRBJ2-3 and V is TRBV2; D gene ambiguous. CDR1 is SNHLY and CDR2 is FYNNEI in the germline V gene. The CDR3 is 14 amino acids. V lost 3 bases and J lost 0, with 7 bases in between. This chain's CDR3 is CASSDPWSTDTQYF. Here the CDR3 DNA reads TGTGCCAGCAGTGACCCCTGGAGCACAGATACGCAGTATTTT.

The chain links TRBV6-1 to TRBJ2-7; TRBD2 aligns across 7 bases. Trimming cost V 9 bases and J 4 bases; bases outside gene matches: 3. The CDR3 length is 11 residues. CDR1 is MNHNS, CDR2 SASEGT, per germline. CDR3: CASREVYEQYF. Written as DNA, the CDR3 is TGTGCCAGTCGGGAGGTTTACGAGCAGTACTTC.

CDR3 sequence (DNA): TGTGCCAGCAGCCAAGATACCACAGGTTCGGGGGGCTACACCTTC. This gives the protein CASSQDTTGSGGYTF. The chain joins TRBV3-1 to TRBJ1-2; possible D gene TRBD1, 5 bases. Germline assignment: CDR1 LGHDT and CDR2 YNNKEL (reference sequence). V lost 0 bases and J 8 bases, leaving 16 bases between the germline ends. This CDR3 is built from 15 residues.

About this clonotype: A much larger clone differs from this one at a single base, so this may be a read error. The conserved closing phenylalanine or tryptophan is absent in this CDR3, likely reflecting a read error. The V gene is TRBV20-1, the J gene TRBJ1-2; 8 bases are shared with TRBD1. CDR1 is DFQATT and CDR2 is SNEGSKA in the germline V gene (reference sequence). V lost 5 bases and J lost 4; bases outside the gene matches: 9. The CDR3 is made up of 14 amino acids. The CDR3 reads CSAAKQGVRYGYTS. For the CDR3, the DNA is TGCAGTGCTGCGAAACAGGGGGTGCGCTATGGCTACACCTCC.

This clonotype showed up just a few times. The rearrangement joins TRBV24-1 to TRBJ2-2, with TRBD2 matching over 12 bases. This CDR3 has 15 residues. CDR1 and CDR2 from the germline V gene are KGHDR and SFDVKD. Unmatched junction bases numbered 2, after V lost 6 bases and J lost 4 bases. The CDR3, as DNA: TGTGCCACCAGTAAGGGACTAGCGGGCACCGGGGAGCTGTTTTTT. As protein: CATSKGLAGTGELFF.

This clonotype has ten or more counts. V usage is TRBV28 and J usage is TRBJ2-3; TRBD2 agrees at 12 bases. In germline, CDR1 is MDHEN, CDR2 SYDVKM. The CDR3 covers 15 residues. The trim removed 5 bases at V and 4 bases at J, leaving 4 bases unmatched. DNA of the CDR3: TGTGCCAGCAGTGGGACTAGCGGGTTCTCAGATACGCAGTATTTT. Translating it yields CASSGTSGFSDTQYF.

The V gene is TRBV28, the J gene TRBJ2-7; D possibly matches TRBD1 or TRBD2 (5 bases each). Germline CDR1 is MDHEN and CDR2 is SYDVKM. The CDR3 runs 15 residues. The germline V and J ends were trimmed by 1 base and 4 bases, with 14 bases remaining between them. As DNA, the CDR3 is TGTGCCAGCAGTTTATCTTTAGGGACGAGGTACGAGCAGTACTTC. Protein sequence: CASSLSLGTRYEQYF.